The present TCR beta chain was sequenced within a study of cytomegalovirus exposure and HLA in healthy donors. Overall study results and limits: Many donors carried some public TCRs, although rarity characterized most TCR sequences. The authors enumerated 150 to 200 TCR beta chains as linked to cytomegalovirus.

Assay used: immunoSEQ multiplex PCR; TCRdb lists only in-frame clones, some missing. The table shows approximately 70,000 clones, with 94% occurring only once. In regard to this clone: Its specificity is unknown.

These donors were members of the roughly 110-subject validation cohort, a group separate from the approximately 670-subject first cohort. CDR1 and CDR2 (germline): SGHRS, YFSETQ. This CDR3 has 13 amino acids. The ends were cut back, 0 bases at V and 3 bases at J, with 4 bases in the middle. The chain employs TRBV5-1 and TRBJ1-3; unclear D gene. Material: PBMCs. This clonotype was obtained from a woman aged 18-29 years in good health and CMV-seronegative. In DNA form, the CDR3 reads TGCGCCAGCAGCTTGGCCCTTGGAAACACCATATATTTT. It codes for CASSLALGNTIYF.